Here is one T cell receptor (beta chain) with its context. These data come from a study of blood T cell repertoires in COVID-19. For the study at large: Sites in the United States, Italy and Spain provided acute and convalescent COVID-19 samples.

Original data processing: The authors estimated nucleated cell counts from reference gene primer amplification. Produced via immunoSEQ multiplex PCR; TCRdb's table is partial and in-frame only. That table supplies the V and J calls and clone size; D and trimming were determined from the DNA. The profile shows 75,000 to 95,000 clones, roughly 70% of them singletons. It was during active infection that Seattle patients were enrolled and then longitudinally followed. V lost 2 bases, J lost 1 base, and 9 bases lay in between. This CDR3 is 14 amino acids long. Germline CDR1 is MDHEN and CDR2 is SYDVKM. This sequence joins TRBV28 and TRBJ2-7; possible D gene TRBD1, 5 bases. Sequencing used peripheral blood. This sequence originates from a man aged 65-85 years with COVID-19, enrolled during active disease. CDR3 protein: CASSLGAVSYEQYF. The DNA of the CDR3 is TGTGCCAGCAGTTTAGGGGCCGTATCCTACGAGCAGTACTTC.